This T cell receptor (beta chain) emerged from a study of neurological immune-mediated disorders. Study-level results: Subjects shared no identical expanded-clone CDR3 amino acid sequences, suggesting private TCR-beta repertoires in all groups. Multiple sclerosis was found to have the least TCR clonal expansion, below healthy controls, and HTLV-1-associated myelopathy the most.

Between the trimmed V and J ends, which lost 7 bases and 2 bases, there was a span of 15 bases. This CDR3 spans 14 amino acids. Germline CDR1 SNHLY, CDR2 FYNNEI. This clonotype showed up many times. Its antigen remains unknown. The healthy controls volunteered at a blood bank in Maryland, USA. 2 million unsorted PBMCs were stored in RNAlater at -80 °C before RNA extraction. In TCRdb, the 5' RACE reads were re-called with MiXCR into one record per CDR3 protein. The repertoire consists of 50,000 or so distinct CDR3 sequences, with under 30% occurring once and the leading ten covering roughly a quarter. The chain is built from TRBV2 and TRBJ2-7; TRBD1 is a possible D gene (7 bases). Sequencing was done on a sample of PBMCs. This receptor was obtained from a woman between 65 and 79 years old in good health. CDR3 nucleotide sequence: TGTGCCAGCAAGGGGGGACAGTTGGCCTACGAGCAGTACTTC. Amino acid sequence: CASKGGQLAYEQYF.